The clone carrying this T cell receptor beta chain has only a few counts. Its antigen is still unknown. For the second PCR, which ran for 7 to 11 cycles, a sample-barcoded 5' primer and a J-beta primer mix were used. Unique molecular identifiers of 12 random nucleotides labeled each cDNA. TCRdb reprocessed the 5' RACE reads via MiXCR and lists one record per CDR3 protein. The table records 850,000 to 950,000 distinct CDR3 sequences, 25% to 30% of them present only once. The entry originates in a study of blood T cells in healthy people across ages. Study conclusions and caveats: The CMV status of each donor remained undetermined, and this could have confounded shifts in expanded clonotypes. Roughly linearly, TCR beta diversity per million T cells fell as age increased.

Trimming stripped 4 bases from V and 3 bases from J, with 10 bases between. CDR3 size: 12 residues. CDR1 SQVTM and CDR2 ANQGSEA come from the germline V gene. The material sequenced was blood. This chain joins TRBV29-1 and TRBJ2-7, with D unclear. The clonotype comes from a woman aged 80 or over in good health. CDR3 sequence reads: CSVGQGFYEQYF. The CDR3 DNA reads TGCAGCGTTGGGCAAGGATTCTACGAGCAGTACTTC.